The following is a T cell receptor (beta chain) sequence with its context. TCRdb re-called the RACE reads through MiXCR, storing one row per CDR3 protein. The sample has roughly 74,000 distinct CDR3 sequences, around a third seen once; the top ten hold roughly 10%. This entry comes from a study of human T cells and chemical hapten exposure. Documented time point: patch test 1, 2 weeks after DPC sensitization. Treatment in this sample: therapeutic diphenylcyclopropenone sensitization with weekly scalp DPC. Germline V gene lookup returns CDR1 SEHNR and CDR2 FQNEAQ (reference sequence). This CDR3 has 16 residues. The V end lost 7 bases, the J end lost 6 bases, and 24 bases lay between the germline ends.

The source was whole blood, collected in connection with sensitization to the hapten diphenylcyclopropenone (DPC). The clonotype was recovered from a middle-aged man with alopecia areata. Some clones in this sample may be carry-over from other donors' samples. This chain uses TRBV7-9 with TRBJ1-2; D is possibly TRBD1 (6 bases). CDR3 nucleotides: TGTGCCAGCACCCTTTACCTGGGACAAGAAGGGGATGGCTACACCTTC. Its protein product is CASTLYLGQEGDGYTF.